Each of the 16 T cell receptor beta chains below was sequenced from the same sample in a study of T cell changes during pregnancy in multiple sclerosis. Only in-frame clones appear in the TCRdb table, and some are missing; sequencing was by immunoSEQ multiplex PCR. This table has around 30,000 clones, around 90% appearing once. Sample: CD4+ T cells from peripheral blood mononuclear cells, taken in the third trimester of pregnancy. Receptors originate from a female donor in good health, enrolled as a control in a pregnancy study.

The genes are TRBV2 and TRBJ2-7; 9 nucleotides line up with TRBD1. Germline CDR1 reads SNHLY; CDR2 reads FYNNEI. This CDR3 spans 13 amino acids. Trimming removed 6 bases from V and 6 bases from J; junction bases left unmatched: 6. The DNA for the CDR3 is TGTGCCAGCAGGGGACAGGGTGTGAGCGAGCAGTACTTC. Translating gives CASRGQGVSEQYF.

The chain joins TRBV28 to TRBJ1-3; TRBD1 matches 8 bases. The CDR3 covers 14 residues. The germline V gene has CDR1 MDHEN and CDR2 SYDVKM. Trimming cost V 11 bases and J 2 bases; bases outside gene matches: 8. DNA of the CDR3: TGTGCCGGACGAACAGGGGGAGCTGGAAACACCATATATTTT. Its protein is CAGRTGGAGNTIYF. The whole variable domain, remainder taken from reference TRBV28 and TRBJ1-3, is DVKVTQSSRYLVKRTGEKVFLECVQDMDHENMFWYRQDPGLGLRLIYFSYDVKMKEKGDIPEGYSVSREKKERFSLILESASTNQTSMYLCAGRTGGAGNTIYFGEGSWLTVV.

This clone was seen once. The rearrangement links TRBV11-3 to TRBJ2-3; TRBD1 is a possible D gene (6 bases). CDR1 and CDR2 from the germline V gene are SGHNT and YENEEA. The V gene lost 5 bases and the J gene lost 3 bases, with 6 bases spanning the gap. This CDR3 comprises 12 residues. DNA for the CDR3: TGTGCCAGCAGCACAGGGACAGATACGCAGTATTTT. Translation: CASSTGTDTQYF.

V usage is TRBV6-1 and J usage is TRBJ2-1; TRBD1 is a possible D gene (5 bases). Trimming took 6 bases from V and 6 from J, leaving 12 bases between them. Germline V lookup: CDR1 MNHNS, CDR2 SASEGT. This CDR3 is built from 13 residues. This CDR3 is CASSHLGPNEQFF. As DNA, the CDR3 is TGTGCCAGCAGCCACTTGGGGCCCAATGAGCAGTTCTTC.

This clone was seen a single time. The chain uses TRBV29-1 and TRBJ2-5; perhaps TRBD1 as D (6 bases). The germline V gene encodes CDR1 SQVTM and CDR2 ANQGSEA. The CDR3 length is 14 residues. Deletions cut 7 bases from V and 5 bases from J, with 20 bases between. The CDR3 bases are TGCAGCGCCGAGGTGGGGGCCACAAGGGAGACCCAGTACTTC. This sequence encodes CSAEVGATRETQYF.

This chain connects TRBV7-2 to TRBJ2-1; tentative D call: TRBD2 (6 bases). The V end was cut by 5 bases, the J end by 4 bases, with 15 bases between. The CDR3 has 15 residues. Germline V gene sequence: CDR1 SGHTA, CDR2 FQGNSA. CDR3 DNA sequence: TGTGCCAGCAGCGGAGGGATGGGTGTTTACAATGAGCAGTTCTTC. This gives the protein CASSGGMGVYNEQFF.

The V call is TRBV10-3, the J call TRBJ2-2; D is ambiguous. This CDR3 is built from 16 residues. V lost 2 bases, J lost 0 bases, and 10 bases lay in between. Germline-derived CDR1 and CDR2 are ENHRY and SYGVKD. The CDR3 loop reads CAISEAPPTNTGELFF. CDR3 nucleotide sequence: TGTGCCATCAGTGAGGCTCCCCCTACGAACACCGGGGAGCTGTTTTTT.

The chain is built from TRBV9 and TRBJ2-1, with TRBD2 as a possible D gene (5 bases). The CDR3 is 16 residues long. Trimming took 0 bases from V and 9 from J, leaving 19 bases between them. Germline CDR1 SGDLS, CDR2 YYNGEE. The CDR3 sequence is CASSVALLRDQIEQFF. Here the CDR3 DNA reads TGTGCCAGCAGCGTAGCTTTGCTGAGGGATCAAATTGAGCAGTTCTTC.

The CDR3 reads CASSLDGLGGSEQFF. Written as DNA, the CDR3 is TGTGCCAGCAGCTTAGACGGTTTAGGCGGGAGTGAGCAGTTCTTC. The chain uses TRBV11-1 and TRBJ2-1; 7 bases are shared with TRBD2. Germline CDR1 reads SGHAT; CDR2 reads FQDESV (reference sequence). The CDR3 spans 15 residues. V was clipped by 1 base and J by 9 bases; unmatched bases: 9.

The chain is built from TRBV7-9 and TRBJ2-2, with TRBD1 as a possible D gene (6 bases). The CDR3 totals 13 residues. Trimming shortened V by 10 bases and J by 0 bases, and 9 bases separated the two germline ends. The germline CDR1 and CDR2 sequences are SEHNR and FQNEAQ (reference sequence). CDR3 in DNA: TGTGCCAACGGGACATCGAACACCGGGGAGCTGTTTTTT. Amino acid sequence: CANGTSNTGELFF.

The V and J genes are TRBV11-2 and TRBJ2-5, with 14 bases aligning to TRBD2. Germline CDR1 SGHAT, CDR2 FQNNGV. V was clipped by 5 bases and J by 5 bases; unmatched bases: 10. The CDR3 runs 17 residues. The CDR3 DNA reads TGTGCCAGCAGCCCCGGGACTAGCGGGAGTGGGGAGGAGACCCAGTACTTC. The encoded protein is CASSPGTSGSGEETQYF.

The chain joins TRBV15 to TRBJ1-4; 10 positions match TRBD1. Trimming took 3 bases from V and 8 from J; bases not matched to a gene: 6. This CDR3 is 15 amino acids long. Germline values: CDR1 LNHNV, CDR2 YYDKDF (reference sequence). CDR3 nucleotides: TGTGCCACCAGCAGTGCGGGACAGGGGAGCGAAAAACTGTTTTTT. As protein: CATSSAGQGSEKLFF. Combining the CDR3 with reference TRBV15 and TRBJ1-4 gives the whole variable domain DAMVIQNPRYQVTQFGKPVTLSCSQTLNHNVMYWYQQKSSQAPKLLFHYYDKDFNNEADTPDNFQSRRPNTSFCFLDIRSPGLGDTAMYLCATSSAGQGSEKLFFGSGTQLSVL.

The chain combines TRBV27 with TRBJ2-1; no definite D call. Germline values: CDR1 MNHEY, CDR2 SMNVEV (reference sequence). V lost 9 bases and J 15 bases, leaving 12 bases between the germline ends. CDR3 length equals 9 residues. Here the CDR3 DNA reads TGTGCCAGTCCCTCCACTCCGTTCTTC. Protein product: CASPSTPFF.

V is TRBV9 and J is TRBJ1-1; 7 bases line up with TRBD1. Unmatched junction bases numbered 9, after V lost 2 bases and J lost 5 bases. The V gene's germline CDR1 is SGDLS and CDR2 YYNGEE. CDR3 length: 15 amino acids. CDR3 nucleotides: TGTGCCAGCAGCGTTCGGGGAGACAGGGTAACTGAAGCTTTCTTT. This translates into CASSVRGDRVTEAFF.

The chain is built from TRBV7-6 and TRBJ2-7; TRBD2 matches 9 bases. Germline V CDR1 and CDR2: SGHVS, FNYEAQ. CDR3 size: 16 residues. Losses at the gene ends were 2 bases for V and 0 bases for J; bases not matched to a gene: 5. The CDR3 protein is CASSLSPSGVSYEQYF. CDR3 DNA: TGTGCCAGCAGCTTATCCCCTAGCGGGGTCTCCTACGAGCAGTACTTC.

The rearrangement links TRBV4-1 to TRBJ1-1; the match to TRBD1 covers 8 bases. The CDR3 spans 15 residues. Germline V gene data show CDR1 as MGHRA and CDR2 as YSYEKL. V lost 3 bases, J lost 1 base, and 4 bases stayed unmatched. CDR3 nucleotide sequence: TGCGCCAGCAGCCAGGACAGGGCCGGGAACACTGAAGCTTTCTTT. Amino acids: CASSQDRAGNTEAFF.